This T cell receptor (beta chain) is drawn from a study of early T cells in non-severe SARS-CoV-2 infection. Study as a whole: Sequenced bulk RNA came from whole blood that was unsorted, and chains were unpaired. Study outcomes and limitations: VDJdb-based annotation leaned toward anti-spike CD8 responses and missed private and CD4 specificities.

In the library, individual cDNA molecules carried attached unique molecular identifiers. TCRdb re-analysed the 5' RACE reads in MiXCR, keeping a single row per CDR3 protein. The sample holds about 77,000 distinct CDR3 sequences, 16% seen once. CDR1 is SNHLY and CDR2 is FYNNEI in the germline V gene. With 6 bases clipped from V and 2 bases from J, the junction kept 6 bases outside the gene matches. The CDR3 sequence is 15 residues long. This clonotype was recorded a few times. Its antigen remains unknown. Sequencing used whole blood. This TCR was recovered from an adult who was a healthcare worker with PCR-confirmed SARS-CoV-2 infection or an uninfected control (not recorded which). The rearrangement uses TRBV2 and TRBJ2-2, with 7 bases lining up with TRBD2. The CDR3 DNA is TGTGCCAGCAGACTAAGCGGGACCAACACCGGGGAGCTGTTTTTT. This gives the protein CASRLSGTNTGELFF.